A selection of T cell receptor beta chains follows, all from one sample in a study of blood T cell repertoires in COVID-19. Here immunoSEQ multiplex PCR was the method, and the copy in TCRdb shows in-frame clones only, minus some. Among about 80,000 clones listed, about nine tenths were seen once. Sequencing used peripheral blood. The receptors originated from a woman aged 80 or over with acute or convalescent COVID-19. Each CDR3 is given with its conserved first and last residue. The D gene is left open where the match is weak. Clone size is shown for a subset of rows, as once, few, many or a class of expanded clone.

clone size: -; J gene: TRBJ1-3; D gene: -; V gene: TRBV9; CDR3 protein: CASSEDGGSGNTIYF; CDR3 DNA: TGTGCCAGCAGCGAAGACGGGGGCTCTGGAAACACCATATATTTT
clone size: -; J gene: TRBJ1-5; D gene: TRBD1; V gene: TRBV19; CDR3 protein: CASEPGQGFASQPQHF; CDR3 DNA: TGTGCCAGTGAACCGGGACAGGGGTTCGCGAGTCAGCCCCAGCATTTT
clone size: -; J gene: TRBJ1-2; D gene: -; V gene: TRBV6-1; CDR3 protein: CASSEGPGHYGYTF; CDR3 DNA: TGTGCCAGCAGTGAAGGTCCCGGTCACTATGGCTACACCTTC
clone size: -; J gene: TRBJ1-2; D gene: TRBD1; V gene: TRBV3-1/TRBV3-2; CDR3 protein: CASSPQGADGYTF; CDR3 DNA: TGTGCCAGCAGCCCCCAGGGGGCGGATGGCTACACCTTC
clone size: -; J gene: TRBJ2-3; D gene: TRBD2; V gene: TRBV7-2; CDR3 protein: CASSWGLAGNTDTQYF; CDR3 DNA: TGTGCCAGCAGCTGGGGACTAGCGGGGAACACAGATACGCAGTATTTT
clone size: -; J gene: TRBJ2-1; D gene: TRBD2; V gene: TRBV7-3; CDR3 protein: CASSLGTSGFYNEQFF; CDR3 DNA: TGTGCCAGCAGCCTAGGGACTAGCGGGTTCTACAATGAGCAGTTCTTC
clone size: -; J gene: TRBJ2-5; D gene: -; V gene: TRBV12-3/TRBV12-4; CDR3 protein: CASKPQGLETQYF; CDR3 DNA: TGTGCCAGCAAACCCCAGGGCCTGGAGACCCAGTACTTC
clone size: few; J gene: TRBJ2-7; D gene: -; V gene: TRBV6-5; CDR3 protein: CASKASQSSYEQYF; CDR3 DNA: TGTGCCAGCAAAGCGAGCCAAAGCTCCTACGAGCAGTACTTC
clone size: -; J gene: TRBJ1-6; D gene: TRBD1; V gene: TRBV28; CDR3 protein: CASRGRQGAESPLHF; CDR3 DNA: TGTGCCAGCAGGGGAAGACAGGGGGCAGAATCACCCCTCCACTTT
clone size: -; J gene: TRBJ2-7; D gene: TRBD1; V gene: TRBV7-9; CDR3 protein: CASSLAGTGPHEQYF; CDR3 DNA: TGTGCCAGCAGCTTAGCCGGGACAGGGCCCCACGAGCAGTACTTC
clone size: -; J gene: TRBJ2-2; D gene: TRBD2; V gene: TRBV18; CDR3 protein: CASSSTSGGLTGELFF; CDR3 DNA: TGTGCCAGCTCATCAACTAGCGGGGGGCTCACCGGGGAGCTGTTTTTT
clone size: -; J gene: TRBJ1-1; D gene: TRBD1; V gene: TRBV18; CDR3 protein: CASSRGRDTEAFF; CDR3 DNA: TGTGCCAGCTCAAGGGGGCGGGACACTGAAGCTTTCTTT
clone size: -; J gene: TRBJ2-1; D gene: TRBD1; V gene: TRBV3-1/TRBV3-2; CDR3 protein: CASNSGTGAGGEQFF; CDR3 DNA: TGTGCCAGCAACTCCGGGACAGGGGCGGGCGGTGAGCAGTTCTTC
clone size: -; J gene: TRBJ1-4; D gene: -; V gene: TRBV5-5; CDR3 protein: CASSFPGLNSEKLFF; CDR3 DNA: TGTGCCAGCAGCTTTCCGGGACTGAATAGTGAAAAACTGTTTTTT
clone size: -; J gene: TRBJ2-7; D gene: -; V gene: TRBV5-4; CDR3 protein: CASSGDSYEQYF; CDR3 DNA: TGTGCCAGCAGCGGAGACAGCTACGAGCAGTACTTC
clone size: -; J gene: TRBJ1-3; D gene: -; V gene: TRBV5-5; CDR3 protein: CASSLGGFSGNTIYF; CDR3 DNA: TGTGCCAGCAGCTTGGGCGGATTTTCTGGAAACACCATATATTTT
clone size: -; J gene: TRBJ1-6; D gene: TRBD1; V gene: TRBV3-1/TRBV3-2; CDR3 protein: CASSHRGLSDNSPLHF; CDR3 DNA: TGTGCCAGCAGCCACAGGGGGCTGTCGGATAATTCACCCCTCCACTTT
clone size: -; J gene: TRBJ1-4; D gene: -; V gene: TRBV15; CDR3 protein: CATSRDQRPWMANEKLFF; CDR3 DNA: TGTGCCACCAGCAGAGATCAGAGGCCCTGGATGGCTAATGAAAAACTGTTTTTT
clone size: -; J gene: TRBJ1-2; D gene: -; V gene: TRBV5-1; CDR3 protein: CASSLSGGAGYGYTF; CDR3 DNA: TGCGCCAGCAGCTTGTCCGGAGGGGCAGGGTATGGCTACACCTTC
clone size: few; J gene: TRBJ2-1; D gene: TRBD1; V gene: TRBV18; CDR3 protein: CASSPPGTGTGRNEQFF; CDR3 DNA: TGTGCCAGCTCACCACCGGGTACTGGGACAGGTAGAAATGAGCAGTTCTTC
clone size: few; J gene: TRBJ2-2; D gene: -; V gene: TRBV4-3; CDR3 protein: CASSQDNAGELFF; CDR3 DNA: TGCGCCAGCAGCCAAGATAATGCCGGGGAGCTGTTTTTT